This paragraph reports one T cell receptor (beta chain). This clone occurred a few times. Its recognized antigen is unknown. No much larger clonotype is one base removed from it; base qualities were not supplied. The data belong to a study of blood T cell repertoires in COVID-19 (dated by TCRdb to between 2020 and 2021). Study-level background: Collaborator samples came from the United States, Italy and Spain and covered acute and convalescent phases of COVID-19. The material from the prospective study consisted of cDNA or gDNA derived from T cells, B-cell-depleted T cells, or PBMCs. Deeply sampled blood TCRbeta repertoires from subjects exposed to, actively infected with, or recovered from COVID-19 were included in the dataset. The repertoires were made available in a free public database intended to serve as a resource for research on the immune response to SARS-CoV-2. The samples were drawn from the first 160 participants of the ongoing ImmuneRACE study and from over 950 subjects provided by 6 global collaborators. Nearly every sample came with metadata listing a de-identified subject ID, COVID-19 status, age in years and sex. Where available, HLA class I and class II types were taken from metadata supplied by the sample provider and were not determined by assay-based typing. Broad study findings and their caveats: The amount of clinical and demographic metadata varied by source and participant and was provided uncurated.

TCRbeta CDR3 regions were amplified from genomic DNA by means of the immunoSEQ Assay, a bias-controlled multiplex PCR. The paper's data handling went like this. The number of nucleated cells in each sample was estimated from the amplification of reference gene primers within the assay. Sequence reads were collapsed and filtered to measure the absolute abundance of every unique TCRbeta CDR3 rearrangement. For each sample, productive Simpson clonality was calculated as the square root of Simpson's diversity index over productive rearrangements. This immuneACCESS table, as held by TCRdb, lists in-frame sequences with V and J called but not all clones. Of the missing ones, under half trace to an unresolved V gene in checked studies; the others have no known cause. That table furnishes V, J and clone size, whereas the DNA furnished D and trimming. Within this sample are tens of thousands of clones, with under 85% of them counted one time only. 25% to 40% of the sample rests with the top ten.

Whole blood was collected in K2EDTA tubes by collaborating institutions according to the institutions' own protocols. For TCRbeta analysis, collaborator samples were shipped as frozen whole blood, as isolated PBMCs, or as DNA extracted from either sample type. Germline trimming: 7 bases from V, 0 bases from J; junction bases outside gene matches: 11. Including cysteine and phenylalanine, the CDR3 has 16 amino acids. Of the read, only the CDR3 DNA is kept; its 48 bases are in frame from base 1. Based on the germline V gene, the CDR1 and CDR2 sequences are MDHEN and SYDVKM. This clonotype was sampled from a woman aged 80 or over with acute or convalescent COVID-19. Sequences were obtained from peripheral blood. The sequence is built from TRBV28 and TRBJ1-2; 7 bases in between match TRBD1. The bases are TGTGCCAGCACCGCAGGGACAGAATTTACTAACTATGGCTACACCTTC. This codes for CASTAGTEFTNYGYTF.